This T cell receptor (beta chain) derives from a study of blood T cells in healthy people across ages. This clonotype was detected only once. Its target is unknown. A J-beta primer mix and a sample-barcoded 5' primer were used in a second PCR of roughly 6 to 12 cycles. From the 5' RACE reads, TCRdb called clonotypes with MiXCR, one entry per CDR3 protein. The data show about 1,400,000 distinct CDR3 sequences, 42% seen once. Germline V lookup: CDR1 SGDLS, CDR2 YYNGEE. The length of the CDR3 is 14 residues. V was pared by 0 bases and J by 7 bases, with 10 bases between. PBMCs, at least 7 million per sample, were isolated. Study results and caveats: Higher diversity, along with more naive CD4+ cells, distinguished long-lived donors from aged donors. PBMCs left unsorted prevented a conclusive naive versus antigen-experienced comparison.

The sequencing sample was made of blood. The TCR was taken from a woman younger than 30 in good health. The chain is built from TRBV9 and TRBJ2-2, with D perhaps TRBD1 (6 bases). This CDR3 reads CASSVVGTSGELFF. Written as DNA, the CDR3 is TGTGCCAGCAGCGTAGTAGGGACAAGCGGGGAGCTGTTTTTT. Together with reference TRBV9 and TRBJ2-2, the CDR3 gives the full variable domain: DSGVTQTPKHLITATGQRVTLRCSPRSGDLSVYWYQQSLDQGLQFLIQYYNGEERAKGNILERFSAQQFPDLHSELNLSSLELGDSALYFCASSVVGTSGELFFGEGSRLTVL.